This T cell receptor (beta chain) was observed in a study of T-cell reconstitution after alpha-beta-depleted transplantation in children. Library preparation (for TCRbeta) was performed with unique molecular identifiers. One entry per CDR3 protein results from TCRdb running MiXCR on the PCR reads. The data hold more than 450,000 distinct CDR3 sequences, with approximately 16% observed a single time. This CDR3 region has 16 residues. Between the trimmed V and J ends, which lost 6 bases and 1 base, there was a span of 13 bases. Germline CDR1 is SEHNR and CDR2 is FQNEAQ (reference sequence). The material was PBMCs from the stem cell graft donor, obtained from the stem cell graft. This receptor was identified in a human donor who donated a stem cell graft to a child with acute lymphoblastic leukemia. The chain recombines TRBV7-9 with TRBJ2-6, with a possible D match to TRBD1 (6 bases). CDR3 coding DNA: TGTGCCAGCAGGGGGGCCTCAGGGTCTGGGGCCAACGTCCTGACTTTC. Amino acids: CASRGASGSGANVLTF.